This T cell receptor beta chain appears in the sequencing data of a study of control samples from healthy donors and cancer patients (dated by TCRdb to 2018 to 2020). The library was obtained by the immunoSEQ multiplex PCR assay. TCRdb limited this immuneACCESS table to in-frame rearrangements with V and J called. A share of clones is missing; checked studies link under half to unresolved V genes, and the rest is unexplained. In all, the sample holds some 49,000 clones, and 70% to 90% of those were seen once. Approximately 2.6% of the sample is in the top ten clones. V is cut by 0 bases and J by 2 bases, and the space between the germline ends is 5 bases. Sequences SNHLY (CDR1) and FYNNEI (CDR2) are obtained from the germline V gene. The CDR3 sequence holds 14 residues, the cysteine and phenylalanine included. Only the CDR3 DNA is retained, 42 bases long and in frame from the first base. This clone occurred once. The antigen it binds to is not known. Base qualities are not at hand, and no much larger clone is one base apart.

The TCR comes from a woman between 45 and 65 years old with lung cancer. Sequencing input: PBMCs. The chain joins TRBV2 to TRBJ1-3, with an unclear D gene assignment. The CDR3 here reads CASSEARAGNTIYF. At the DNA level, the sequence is TGTGCCAGCAGTGAAGCGCGGGCTGGAAACACCATATATTTT.